This T cell receptor (beta chain) derives from a study of response to subunit inactivated influenza vaccine. Study-wide results and caveats: The authors suggested that few new T cells are recruited per seasonal influenza vaccination.

Each CDR3 protein is one row after TCRdb ran MiXCR on the RT-PCR reads. The sample records 550,000 to 800,000 distinct CDR3 sequences, 15% to 17% being singletons. Germline V lookup: CDR1 SQVTM, CDR2 ANQGSEA. The CDR3 sequence is 13 residues long. With 7 bases clipped from V and 3 bases from J, the junction kept 5 bases outside the gene matches. This clonotype came up a few times. Its antigen remains unknown. This sequence originates from a man in his forties or fifties who received an inactivated influenza vaccine. Sample: PBMCs from blood, taken less than 13 days after vaccination. This chain links TRBV29-1 with TRBJ2-3; 9 bases agree with TRBD1. CDR3 sequence reads: CSENRGLTDTQYF. The CDR3 nucleotides read TGCAGCGAAAACAGGGGGCTTACAGATACGCAGTATTTT.